Detailed here is one TCR beta chain. This specimen belongs to a study of blood T cell repertoires in COVID-19. The CDR3 contains 13 residues. CDR1 is SGHVS, CDR2 FQNEAQ, per germline. Data came from immunoSEQ multiplex PCR; TCRdb stores just in-frame clones and leaves some out. Counted here are around 340,000 clones, more than 70% occurring once; the ten biggest clones make up approximately 0.97%. The sequenced sample was PBMCs or T cells enriched from blood (not recorded which). This TCR was sampled from a young woman who had been exposed to COVID-19. The chain joins TRBV7-8 to TRBJ1-4, with a tentative D call TRBD1 (6 bases). The J call may be wrong; the DNA end is better matched by TRBJ2-2. CDR3 region: CASSFTGDRELFF. CDR3 coding DNA: TGTGCCAGCAGCTTTACCGGGGACAGGGAGCTGTTTTTT.